The sequence of this TCR beta chain was determined in a study of vaccination and CD4 T cells after COVID-19. The Oncomine TCR Beta short-read assay sequenced DNA from cultured CD4+ T cells. TCRdb called the PCR reads again in MiXCR, with one record for every CDR3 protein. The sample shows about 9,700 distinct CDR3 sequences, roughly 70% of them seen only once. Points on this clonotype: Its target is unknown.

Treatment indicated: roughly nine-day PBMC culture with coronavirus spike peptide pools or control peptides (ViraFEST assay). The V and J ends lost 0 bases and 5 bases respectively, with 17 bases between them. From germline, CDR1 is MNHEY and CDR2 SMNVEV (reference sequence). The CDR3 spans 16 residues. The receptor was derived from a human donor who had recovered from COVID-19. The sequencing sample was made of CD4+ T cells from blood, cultured in vitro. The chain couples TRBV27 to TRBJ2-7, with D unresolved. The CDR3 loop reads CASSLSGSRRVNEQYF. As DNA, the CDR3 is TGTGCCAGCAGTTTATCGGGCAGCCGACGGGTTAACGAGCAGTACTTC.